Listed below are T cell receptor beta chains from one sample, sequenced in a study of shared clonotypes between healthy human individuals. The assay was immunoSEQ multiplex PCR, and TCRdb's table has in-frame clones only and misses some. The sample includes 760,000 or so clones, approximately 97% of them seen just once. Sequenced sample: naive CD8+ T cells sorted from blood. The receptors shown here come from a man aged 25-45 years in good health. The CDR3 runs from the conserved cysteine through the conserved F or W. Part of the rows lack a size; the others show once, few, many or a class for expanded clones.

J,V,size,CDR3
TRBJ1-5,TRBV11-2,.,CASSLPGNQPQHF
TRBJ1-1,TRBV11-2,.,CASSLIPGQSMNTEAFF
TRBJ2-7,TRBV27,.,CASSLRTGSDYEQYF
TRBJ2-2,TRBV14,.,CASSQELAGLNTGELFF
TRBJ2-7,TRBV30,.,CAWNRFGTGDEQYF
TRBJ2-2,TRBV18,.,CASSPPGPGGNTGELFF
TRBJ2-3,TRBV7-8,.,CASSDRGASTDTQYF
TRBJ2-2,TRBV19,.,CASNHPGPSTGELFF
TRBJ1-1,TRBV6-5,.,CASSYSIANTEAFF
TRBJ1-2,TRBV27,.,CASSYNPAYPYGYTF
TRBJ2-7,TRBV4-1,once,CASSQGPGLFDEQYF
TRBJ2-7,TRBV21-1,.,CASSKMVECPGEQYF
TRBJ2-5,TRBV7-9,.,CASSPAQRGTSAQYF
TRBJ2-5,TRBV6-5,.,CASSYGLAGEGETQYF
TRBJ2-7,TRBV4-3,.,CASSQDEGYGTGSYEQYF
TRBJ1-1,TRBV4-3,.,CASSQDSLGSVAFF
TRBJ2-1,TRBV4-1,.,CASRGVGYSYNEQFF
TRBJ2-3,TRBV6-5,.,CASSRTSGNTDTQYF
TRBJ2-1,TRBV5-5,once,CASSLRAGGYNRFDEQFF
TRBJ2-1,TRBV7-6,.,CASSYPTGRSSGVINEQFF
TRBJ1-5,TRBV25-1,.,CASSDWGVGQPQHF
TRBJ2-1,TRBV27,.,CASRDSYNEQFF
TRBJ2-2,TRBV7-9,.,CASSRGLAGEGELFF
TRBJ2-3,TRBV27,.,CASSVDTRGIASTDTQYF
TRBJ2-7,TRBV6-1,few,CASSEGSSYEQYF
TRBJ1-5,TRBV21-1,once,CASTPTTDSVNQPQHF
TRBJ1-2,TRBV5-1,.,CASSLGRPATGLDGYTF
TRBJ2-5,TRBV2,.,CASSEAGAGSRETQYF
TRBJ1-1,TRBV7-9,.,CASSGHRDLMNTEAFF
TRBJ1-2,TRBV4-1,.,CASSQVPQGADYGYTF
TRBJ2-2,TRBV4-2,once,CASSQDEWNTGELFF
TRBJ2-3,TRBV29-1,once,CSVNRKRAPTDTQYF
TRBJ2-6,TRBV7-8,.,CASSLRAGAFGANVLTF
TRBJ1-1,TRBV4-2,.,CASSQGLGGGTEAFF
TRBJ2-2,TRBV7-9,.,CASSTGPSPDTGELFF
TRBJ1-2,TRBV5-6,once,CASSWTASNYGYTF
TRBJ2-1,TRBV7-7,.,CASSRYGGEQFF
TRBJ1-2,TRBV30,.,CAWSVLSLSPGYGYTF
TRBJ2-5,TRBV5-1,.,CASSSSIGGLETQYF
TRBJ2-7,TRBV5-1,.,CASSHDGEFSYEQYF